The entry below gives a single TCR beta chain sequence along with its context. The antigen this receptor binds is unknown. The junction differs from germline at one of its ends, possibly a read error. The treatment or condition label, as the study defines it: roughly ten-day PBMC culture with coronavirus spike peptide pools or control peptides (ViraFEST assay). The ViraFEST assay was used in the study, in which antigen-specific T cells were expanded with peptide pools and expanded clonotypes were subsequently identified by TCR sequencing. The positive SARS-CoV-2 PCR tests of the convalescent patients were dated from March to December 2020, before the Alpha, Beta and Delta variants emerged in the United States. Roughly 2 million PBMCs per well were cultured in IMDM with about 5% human AB serum and 8 to 10 IU/ml IL-2, plus 10 ug/ml peptide pools. On days 3 and 7, half of the culture medium was replaced with fresh IL-2-containing medium. After around 11 days of culture, CD4+ T cells were isolated by negative selection using the EasySep CD4+ T cell isolation kit. Ficoll-Paque Plus gradient centrifugation was used to isolate PBMCs from whole blood, and the isolated PBMCs were then either used fresh or cryopreserved at -140C. In general, triplicate wells were set up for every culture condition.

CDR1 and CDR2 are read off the germline V gene as SGHTA and FQGNSA. The CDR3 spans 14 residues, from the cysteine through the phenylalanine. Solely the CDR3 DNA is kept, with 42 bases framed from the first base. These data belong to a study of vaccination and CD4 T cells after COVID-19 (dated by TCRdb to the early 2020s). Concerning the study at large: SARS-CoV-2 positivity had been established in the convalescent patients by nasal swab PCR, and mild disease was recorded in some 10 of these patients and severe disease in one. The convalescent cohort included six males and four females, with two Hispanic individuals, seven Caucasians, two Asians and one multiracial person. Participants received two doses of either the Pfizer-BioNTech BNT162b2 vaccine (n=8) or the Moderna mRNA-1273 vaccine (n=2). Control cultures used a CEFX viral epitope pool as positive control, an HIV-1 Nef peptide pool as negative control, or no peptide. In about 11 COVID-19 convalescent patients and a handful of infection-naive healthy vaccine recipients, the spike-specific CD4+ TCR repertoire before mRNA vaccination was compared with the repertoire after mRNA vaccination. Post-vaccine blood samples were collected a median of about 11 weeks after the second vaccine dose, ranging from roughly 13 to 241 days. The cultures were stimulated with overlapping spike peptide pools from SARS-CoV-2 and from the common cold coronaviruses HCoV-NL63, HCoV-OC43 and HCoV-229E. Post-COVID blood samples were collected from convalescent patients a median of approximately 100 days after diagnosis, with a range of about 30 to 180 days.

Study-level results and caveats: The study included relatively few convalescent patients and did not analyze early timepoints after natural infection. Nearly all vaccine-specific clones in convalescent patients (304 of 307) were mono-reactive for SARS-CoV-2 spike rather than cross-reactive with common cold coronaviruses. The median number of SARS-CoV-2-reactive clonotypes rose from around 21 after infection to 38 after vaccination, but the change was not significant. In convalescent patients, a median around 86% of post-vaccine SARS-CoV-2-reactive clones were detected only after vaccination, suggesting vaccine-specific priming.

The receptor library was made with PCR. At the Johns Hopkins FTIC core, DNA from the cultured CD4+ T cells underwent TCR sequencing with the Oncomine TCR Beta short-read assay. The QIAamp micro DNA kit was used to extract genomic DNA from the cultured CD4+ T cells. Oncomine TCR Beta libraries from cultured CD4+ T cells were pooled using unique dual indexes and sequenced on an Illumina iSeq 100. The original pipeline was this. Non-productive sequences were removed, and CDR3s not starting with C, not ending with F or W, or shorter than 7 amino acids were discarded. Antigen-specific clonotypes were identified using the MANAFEST web application through comparison of peptide-stimulated wells with reference and other culture wells. For a clone to be called positive, the clone needed an FDR below 0.05, an odds ratio above 5, and a productive frequency above 0.1% in at least two of three replicate wells. A clonotype counted as cross-reactive if it showed significant expansion both in the SARS-CoV-2 spike wells and in at least one common cold coronavirus spike condition. Levenshtein distances (stringdist) and unrooted phylogenetic trees (ape) in R version 3.6.1 were used to assess CDR3 homology. TCRdb applied fastp at Q25 and MiXCR to the public reads, then kept only in-frame beta chains. All rows with the same CDR3 protein become a single entry with the most common DNA and genes. The V and J calls here are based on TCRdb, not the publication. The sample has about 20,000 distinct CDR3 sequences on record, less than 60% of them singletons. The ten largest clones add up to roughly 4.5% of the sample.

The rearrangement combines TRBV7-2 with TRBJ1-3; a confident D gene designation cannot be given. This TCR came from a human donor who had recovered from COVID-19. Material: CD4+ T cells from blood, cultured in vitro, obtained before SARS-CoV-2 vaccination. The CDR3 loop reads CASSRDVSGNTICF. The DNA reads as follows: TGTGCCAGCAGCCGGGATGTCTCTGGAAACACCATATGTTTT. Full variable domain (CDR3 extended with the reference TRBV7-2 and TRBJ1-3 proteins): GAGVSQSPSNKVTEKGKDVELRCDPISGHTALYWYRQSLGQGLEFLIYFQGNSAPDKSGLPSDRFSAERTGGSVSTLTIQRTQQEDSAVYLCASSRDVSGNTICFGEGSWLTVV.